The 11 T cell receptor beta chains below were found in one sample sequenced in a study of cytomegalovirus exposure and HLA in healthy donors. The study ran its PCR with 60 Vbeta and 13 Jbeta primers. Only in-frame clones appear in the TCRdb table, and some are missing; sequencing was by immunoSEQ multiplex PCR. Of around 180,000 clones listed, roughly 87% are singletons. The sample comprised PBMCs. These receptors were obtained from a girl younger than two in good health and CMV-seronegative.

This clone is a singleton in its sample. The chain recombines TRBV4-2 with TRBJ2-3; 14 bases match TRBD2. V gave up 0 bases and J gave up 0 bases; unmatched junction bases: 2. The CDR3 runs to 18 residues. The germline V gene encodes CDR1 LGHNA and CDR2 YNFKEQ. The CDR3 DNA reads as TGTGCCAGCAGCCAAGAGGGGACTAGCGGGGGTAGCACAGATACGCAGTATTTT. It encodes CASSQEGTSGGSTDTQYF.

This chain connects TRBV4-2 to TRBJ2-7; TRBD2 agrees at 11 bases. CDR3 size: 16 residues. V shed 1 base, J shed 6 bases, and the junction held 8 bases outside the gene matches. CDR1 and CDR2 (germline): LGHNA, YNFKEQ. CDR3 coding DNA: TGTGCCAGCAGCCAAGGCTTACTAGCGGGAGAAGGCGAGCAGTACTTC. It is translated as CASSQGLLAGEGEQYF.

The chain carries TRBV6-1 and TRBJ2-1; 10 bases map to TRBD2. Germline V gene sequence: CDR1 MNHNS, CDR2 SASEGT. The V and J ends lost 4 bases and 5 bases, in that order; junction bases with no gene match: 5. The CDR3 has 15 amino acids. The CDR3 protein is CASSGRTSGDNEQFF. The CDR3 DNA is TGTGCCAGCAGTGGGAGAACTAGCGGGGACAATGAGCAGTTCTTC.

The table lists this clone with a count of one. This chain connects TRBV19 to TRBJ1-1, with D unclear. This CDR3 is built from 14 residues. From germline, CDR1 is LNHDA and CDR2 SQIVND (reference sequence). V was clipped by 6 bases and J by 6 bases, with 17 bases between them. The CDR3 loop reads CASRGERKASEAFF. The DNA of the CDR3 is TGTGCCAGTAGGGGAGAACGGAAAGCCTCTGAAGCTTTCTTT.

The count of this clone is one. This chain links TRBV2 with TRBJ2-5; 11 bases align to TRBD1. This CDR3 spans 15 amino acids. V trimming: 4 bases; J trimming: 2 bases; junction bases outside the gene matches: 3. Germline V gene lookup returns CDR1 SNHLY and CDR2 FYNNEI. The DNA for the CDR3 is TGTGCCAGCAGTGGGGGACAGGGGGGACAAGAGACCCAGTACTTC. Its protein is CASSGGQGGQETQYF.

The chain links TRBV27 to TRBJ2-3; 8 bases line up with TRBD2. This CDR3 has 16 residues. Unmatched junction bases numbered 8, after V lost 2 bases and J lost 4 bases. Per germline, CDR1 MNHEY and CDR2 SMNVEV (reference sequence). The CDR3 nucleotides are TGTGCCAGCAGTTTAGCCACAGGACTAGCTCCAGATACGCAGTATTTT. This sequence encodes CASSLATGLAPDTQYF.

The chain uses TRBV30 and TRBJ1-6; 7 nucleotides align to TRBD1. The CDR3 is 12 amino acids. The V and J ends lost 4 bases and 9 bases, in that order; junction bases with no gene match: 3. Germline-derived CDR1 and CDR2 are GTSNPN and SVGIG (reference sequence). CDR3 amino acids: CAWTDRSSPLHF. The DNA for the CDR3 is TGTGCCTGGACGGACAGGTCTTCACCCCTCCACTTT.

For this clone: At the DNA level, this CDR3 is encoded by other sequences in the same sample as well. V is TRBV20-1 and J is TRBJ1-2, with D possibly TRBD1 on 5 matching bases. This CDR3 is 11 amino acids long. Trimming cost V 3 bases and J 5 bases, with 7 bases left between them. The germline V gene has CDR1 DFQATT and CDR2 SNEGSKA (reference sequence). DNA of the CDR3: TGCAGTGCTAGGGACAAGTATGGCTACACCTTC. Residues: CSARDKYGYTF.

This clone was seen a handful of times. The CDR3 protein is CASSQGDQETQYF. CDR3 bases: TGTGCCAGCAGCCAAGGGGATCAAGAGACCCAGTACTTC. The genes are TRBV7-9 and TRBJ2-5; possibly TRBD1 for D (5 bases). Between the trimmed V and J ends, which lost 5 bases and 2 bases, there was a span of 9 bases. Germline CDR1 SEHNR, CDR2 FQNEAQ (reference sequence). The CDR3 length is 13 residues.

The chain couples TRBV27 to TRBJ1-5, with a tentative D call TRBD1 (5 bases). The CDR3 runs to 11 residues. The V gene lost 6 bases and the J gene lost 9 bases, with 9 bases spanning the gap. Per germline, CDR1 MNHEY and CDR2 SMNVEV (reference sequence). The CDR3 spells CASSRQGPQHF. In DNA, the CDR3 is TGTGCCAGCAGCAGGCAGGGGCCCCAGCATTTT.

The chain combines TRBV7-9 with TRBJ2-1; 8 bases agree with TRBD2. The CDR3 runs to 15 residues. The V segment lost 7 bases and the J segment 2 bases; nucleotides outside the gene matches: 7. Germline V gene data show CDR1 as SEHNR and CDR2 as FQNEAQ (reference sequence). The CDR3: CASTTAGAAYNEQFF. Here the CDR3 DNA reads TGTGCCAGCACCACAGCGGGGGCCGCCTACAATGAGCAGTTCTTC.